The sequence of this T cell receptor beta chain was determined in a study of blood T cells in healthy people across ages. Study conclusions and caveats: Unsorted PBMCs prevented conclusive naive versus antigen-experienced comparison.

The length of the CDR3 is 16 residues. V shed 2 bases and J 0 bases; nucleotides not matched to a gene: 4. The germline CDR1 and CDR2 sequences are SGHAT and FQNNGV. Concerning this clonotype: Its cognate antigen is unknown.

For the second PCR, which ran for about 7 to 11 cycles, a sample-barcoded 5' primer and a J-beta primer mix were used. Tagging of each cDNA molecule was performed by a template-switch adaptor with 12 random nucleotides. TCRdb reprocessed the 5' RACE reads via MiXCR and lists one record per CDR3 protein. The sample includes about 1.1 million distinct CDR3 sequences, around two fifths seen only once; the top ten take roughly 14%. The origin of this receptor is a man in his late teens or twenties in good health. Sequencing was done on a sample of blood. The rearrangement joins TRBV11-2 to TRBJ1-3, with 7 nucleotides matching TRBD1. For the CDR3, the DNA is TGTGCCAGCAGCTTACAGGGGGTTCCCTCTGGAAACACCATATATTTT. The encoded protein is CASSLQGVPSGNTIYF.